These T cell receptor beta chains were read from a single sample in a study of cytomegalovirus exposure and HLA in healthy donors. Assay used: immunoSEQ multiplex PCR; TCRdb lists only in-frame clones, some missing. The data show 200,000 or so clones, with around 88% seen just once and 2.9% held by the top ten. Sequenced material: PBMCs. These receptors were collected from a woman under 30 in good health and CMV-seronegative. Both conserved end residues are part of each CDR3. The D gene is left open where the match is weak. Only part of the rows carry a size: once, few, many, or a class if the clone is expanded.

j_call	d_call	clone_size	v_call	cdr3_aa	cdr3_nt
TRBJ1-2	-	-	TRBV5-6	CASSLDGGNGYTF	TGTGCCAGCAGCTTAGACGGGGGGAATGGCTACACCTTC
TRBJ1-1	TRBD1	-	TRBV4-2	CASSLNRGHTEAFF	TGTGCCAGCAGCCTAAACAGGGGGCACACTGAAGCTTTCTTT
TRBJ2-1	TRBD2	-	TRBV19	CASKTSGSSYNEQFF	TGTGCCAGTAAGACTAGCGGAAGCTCCTACAATGAGCAGTTCTTC
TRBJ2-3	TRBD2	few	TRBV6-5	CASSYRTSGSGGQYF	TGTGCCAGCAGTTACAGGACTAGCGGGAGTGGCGGGCAGTATTTT
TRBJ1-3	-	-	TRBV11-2	CASSLLGVMVNTIYF	TGTGCCAGCAGCCTCCTAGGGGTTATGGTAAACACCATATATTTT
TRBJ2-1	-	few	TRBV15	CATSRDLSGAYNEQFF	TGTGCCACCAGCAGAGATTTGAGCGGAGCTTACAATGAGCAGTTCTTC
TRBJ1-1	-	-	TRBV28	CASSVGPGMNTEAFF	-
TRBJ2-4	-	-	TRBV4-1	CASSQDFRISRIAKNIQYF	TGCGCCAGCAGCCAAGATTTCCGGATTAGCAGAATAGCCAAAAACATTCAGTACTTC
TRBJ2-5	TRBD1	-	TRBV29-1	CSVDPDRRETQYF	TGCAGCGTTGACCCGGACAGGCGAGAGACCCAGTACTTC
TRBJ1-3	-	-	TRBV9	CASSDLDRLSGNTIYF	TGTGCCAGCAGTGATCTGGACCGACTATCTGGAAACACCATATATTTT
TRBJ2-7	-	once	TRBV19	CASSIAAGAYEQYF	TGTGCCAGTAGTATAGCCGCAGGGGCCTACGAGCAGTACTTC
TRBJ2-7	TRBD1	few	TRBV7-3	CASSPGQGYYEQYF	TGTGCCAGCAGCCCCGGACAGGGGTACTACGAGCAGTACTTC
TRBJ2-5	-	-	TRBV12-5	CASGSSPQETQYF	TGTGCTAGTGGTTCCTCCCCCCAAGAGACCCAGTACTTC
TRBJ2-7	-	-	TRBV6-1	CASTSGTSTYEQYF	TGTGCCAGCACTTCCGGGACAAGTACCTACGAGCAGTACTTC
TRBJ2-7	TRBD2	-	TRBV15	CATSRDKAGRAEQYF	TGTGCCACCAGCAGAGATAAAGCGGGAAGGGCGGAACAGTACTTC
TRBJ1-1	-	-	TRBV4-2	CASSQEVGIRGTEAFF	TGTGCCAGCAGCCAAGAGGTGGGGATCCGGGGCACTGAAGCTTTCTTT
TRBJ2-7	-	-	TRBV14	CASSHQGYEQYF	TGTGCCAGCAGTCACCAGGGCTACGAGCAGTACTTC
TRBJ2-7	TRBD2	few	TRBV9	CASSPLAGPSYEQYF	TGTGCCAGCAGCCCTCTAGCGGGCCCGTCCTACGAGCAGTACTTC
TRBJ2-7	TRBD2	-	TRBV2	CASSELTAGGFYEQYF	TGTGCCAGCAGTGAGTTGACAGCGGGAGGCTTCTACGAGCAGTACTTC
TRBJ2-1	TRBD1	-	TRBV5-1	CASSLDDRETYNEQFF	TGCGCCAGCAGCTTGGACGACAGGGAGACCTACAATGAGCAGTTCTTC
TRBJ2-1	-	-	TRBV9	CASSVAGSTGEQFF	TGTGCCAGCAGCGTAGCTGGATCGACGGGTGAGCAGTTCTTC
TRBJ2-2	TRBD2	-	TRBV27	CASSLLTSGANTGELFF	TGTGCCAGCAGTTTATTGACTAGCGGGGCGAACACCGGGGAGCTGTTTTTT
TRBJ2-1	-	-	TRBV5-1	CASSLVGRGSNEQFF	TGCGCCAGCAGCTTGGTGGGGAGAGGGTCCAATGAGCAGTTCTTC
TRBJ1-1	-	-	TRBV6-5	CASSLGRTPNTEAFF	TGTGCCAGCAGCCTGGGGCGGACACCGAACACTGAAGCTTTCTTT
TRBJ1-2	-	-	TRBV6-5	CASSKATAGYGYTF	TGTGCCAGCAGTAAAGCCACGGCGGGCTATGGCTACACCTTC
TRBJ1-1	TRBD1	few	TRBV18	CASSPTGGDTEAFF	TGTGCCAGCTCACCAACAGGGGGAGATACTGAAGCTTTCTTT
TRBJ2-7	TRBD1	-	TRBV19	CASKPGQGSYEQYF	TGTGCCAGTAAACCGGGACAGGGTTCCTACGAGCAGTACTTC
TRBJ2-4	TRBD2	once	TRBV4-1	CASSPTSGRAKNIQYF	TGCGCCAGCAGCCCGACTAGCGGTAGAGCCAAAAACATTCAGTACTTC
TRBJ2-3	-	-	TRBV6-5	CASSPGRDTQYF	TGTGCCAGCAGTCCAGGGCGAGATACGCAGTATTTT
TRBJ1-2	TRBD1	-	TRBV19	CASSDTGDYGYTF	TGTGCCAGTAGTGATACAGGGGACTATGGCTACACCTTC
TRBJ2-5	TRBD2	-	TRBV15	CATSRDRGLAEETQYF	TGTGCCACCAGCAGAGATCGGGGACTAGCGGAAGAGACCCAGTACTTC
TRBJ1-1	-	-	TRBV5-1	CASSLSSGGTEAFF	TGCGCCAGCAGCTTATCATCGGGTGGGACTGAAGCTTTCTTT
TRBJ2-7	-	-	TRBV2	CASSDGTGSNEQYF	TGTGCCAGCAGTGATGGAACAGGGTCCAACGAGCAGTACTTC
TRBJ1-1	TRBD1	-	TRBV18	CASSSKQGYTEAFF	TGTGCCAGCTCATCAAAACAGGGGTACACTGAAGCTTTCTTT
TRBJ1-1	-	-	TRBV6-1	CASSQYTEAFF	TGTGCCAGCAGTCAGTACACTGAAGCTTTCTTT
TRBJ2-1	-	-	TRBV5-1	CASSLILSGDEQFF	TGCGCCAGCAGCTTAATTCTCTCAGGGGATGAGCAGTTCTTC
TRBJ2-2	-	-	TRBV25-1	CASSEGGLDTGELFF	TGTGCCAGCAGTGAAGGCGGTTTAGACACCGGGGAGCTGTTTTTT
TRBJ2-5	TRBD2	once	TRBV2	CASSDTSGGKETQYF	TGTGCCAGCAGCGATACTAGCGGGGGTAAAGAGACCCAGTACTTC
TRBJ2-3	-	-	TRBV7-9	CASSGTEGQFSDTQYF	TGTGCCAGCAGCGGGACGGAGGGCCAGTTTTCAGATACGCAGTATTTT
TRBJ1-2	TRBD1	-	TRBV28	CASSFTQGAGVYGYTF	TGTGCCAGCAGTTTTACCCAGGGGGCGGGGGTCTATGGCTACACCTTC
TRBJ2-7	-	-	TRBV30	CAWSRLGQAYEQYF	TGTGCCTGGAGTCGGCTGGGCCAAGCCTACGAGCAGTACTTC
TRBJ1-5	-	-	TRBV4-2	CASSLSGDGNQPQHF	TGTGCCAGCAGCCTCTCGGGGGACGGTAATCAGCCCCAGCATTTT
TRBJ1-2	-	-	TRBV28	CASSAGGKGGGYTF	TGTGCCAGCAGTGCGGGGGGCAAGGGAGGTGGCTACACCTTC
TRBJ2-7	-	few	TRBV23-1	CASRLGYSYEQYF	TGCGCCAGCAGGTTAGGTTACAGTTACGAGCAGTACTTC
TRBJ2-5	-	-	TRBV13	CASSWGGRTQYF	TGTGCCAGCAGCTGGGGAGGACGGACCCAGTACTTC
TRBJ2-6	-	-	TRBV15	CATSRDEGGPSGANVLTF	TGTGCCACCAGCAGAGACGAGGGAGGCCCCTCTGGGGCCAACGTCCTGACTTTC
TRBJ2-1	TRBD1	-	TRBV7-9	CASSLEVRDRGNEQFF	TGTGCCAGCAGCCTGGAAGTCCGGGACAGGGGGAATGAGCAGTTCTTC
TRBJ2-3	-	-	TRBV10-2	CASSPWGGGSTDTQYF	TGCGCCAGCAGCCCCTGGGGAGGGGGGAGCACAGATACGCAGTATTTT
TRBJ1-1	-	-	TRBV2	CASSGTPNTEAFF	TGTGCCAGCAGCGGGACACCGAACACTGAAGCTTTCTTT
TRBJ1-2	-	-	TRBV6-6	CASSYAGTNYGYTF	TGTGCCAGCAGTTACGCGGGAACTAACTATGGCTACACCTTC
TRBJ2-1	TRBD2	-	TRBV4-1	CASSHPLSGTSVYNEQFF	TGCGCCAGCAGCCATCCCCTCTCCGGGACTAGCGTTTACAATGAGCAGTTCTTC
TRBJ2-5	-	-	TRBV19	CASSIRRESETQYF	TGTGCCAGTAGTATTCGGCGGGAATCAGAGACCCAGTACTTC
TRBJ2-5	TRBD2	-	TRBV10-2	CASSTRTSGTETQYF	TGCGCCAGCAGTACGAGGACTAGCGGGACAGAGACCCAGTACTTC
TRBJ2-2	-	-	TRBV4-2	CASSQEDLETGELFF	TGTGCCAGCAGCCAAGAAGACCTAGAAACCGGGGAGCTGTTTTTT
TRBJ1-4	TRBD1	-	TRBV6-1	CASSASGQGYEKLFF	TGTGCCAGCAGTGCGTCGGGACAGGGATATGAAAAACTGTTTTTT
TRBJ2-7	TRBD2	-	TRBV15	CATSGGGNYYEQYF	TGTGCCACCAGCGGCGGGGGGAACTACTACGAGCAGTACTTC
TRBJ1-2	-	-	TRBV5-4	CASSLRREAYGYTF	TGTGCCAGCAGCTTGCGCAGGGAGGCCTATGGCTACACCTTC
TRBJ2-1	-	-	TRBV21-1	CASSNIGRGTREQFF	TGTGCCAGCAGCAATATAGGGAGGGGGACTAGGGAGCAGTTCTTC
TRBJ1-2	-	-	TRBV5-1	CASSLGMGSGYTF	TGCGCCAGCAGCTTAGGGATGGGGAGTGGCTACACCTTC